The entry below gives a single T cell receptor (beta chain) sequence along with its context. Its antigen is still unknown. Per-nucleotide qualities are absent, and no much larger clonotype sits a single base away. The sample belongs to a study of identical twins (dated by TCRdb to the mid-2010s). Some background on the complete study: To test whether fetal clonotypes persist, this study deep-sequenced TCR alpha and beta repertoires from monozygotic twins, from unrelated adults of various ages, and from cord blood. Replicate twin experiments were performed at different times using different library preparation protocols to rule out contamination.

Every donor in the study was a healthy Caucasian. The twin cohort consisted of three pairs of female monozygotic twins, all aged about 18 to 30 years. Positive isolation kits from Invitrogen were used to isolate CD4+ and CD8+ T cell populations. Points the paper makes about the study in general: In monozygotic twins, out-of-frame TCR alpha sharing was systematically underestimated by recombination models, although the models agreed with sharing between unrelated individuals. Out-of-frame TCR alpha sequences shared between twins showed an excess of low generation-probability sequences compared with coincidental sharing between unrelated individuals. Because the same donors could not be followed over many years, the conclusions relied on cross-sectional statistical analysis. Invariant T cells such as MAIT and iNKT could partly confound zero-insertion analyses, although diverse VJ usage argued against such confounding for most clonotypes. The excess sharing between twins in beta out-of-frame sequences was weaker because fewer shared sequences reduced the signal-to-noise ratio. Fewer insertions were carried by abundant cord blood beta clonotypes, a similar but weaker trend appeared in young adult naive repertoires, and no such trend appeared in memory repertoires.

To prepare the library, 5' RACE was applied. TCRdb shows the sequencer as Illumina HiSeq 2000. Template switching introduced a universal primer binding site; the final cDNA contained a unique molecular identifier, enabling accurate counting of TCR cDNA molecules. First-strand cDNA for TCR alpha and beta chains was synthesized from specific primers in the conserved constant-segment region. To control for contamination, every cDNA library was double barcoded, receiving both a SMART-Mk sample barcode and Illumina barcodes. TruSeq adapter sequences and Illumina sample barcodes were added in two successive PCR steps. Sequencing of the TCR alpha and beta cDNA libraries was done on the Illumina HiSeq platform using custom primers. The published analysis was carried out like this. Unique molecular identifiers were extracted from raw reads with MiGEC, and CDR3 positions were determined with MiXCR. Recombination models were inferred per individual with the repgenHMM and IGoR tools using an EM algorithm. Shared clonotypes were analyzed with the tcR package in R, and sharing was normalized by the product of cloneset sizes. Out-of-frame nonproductive sequences were analyzed to study raw recombination free of thymic and clonal selection effects. TCRdb reworked the public reads: Q25 trimming with fastp, MiXCR clone assembly, productive beta chains retained. Rows are combined by CDR3 protein, so each entry shows the most common genes and DNA. TCRdb, not the original authors, processed these V and J calls. This sample has 310,000 or so distinct CDR3 sequences in its table, and nearly 9.5% of those were observed once. The top ten constitute roughly 6.4% of the sample.

The sample was also reused in another study, on yellow fever vaccine responses in identical twins. Taken from the second paper: The T cell response to vaccination in identical twins was reported by the authors to appear partly convergent and partly personalized. Focusing on identical twins, the study followed the T cell clones that responded to the vaccine, and did so with precision.

The sample comprised CD8+ T cells sorted from blood. This TCR was sampled from a woman younger than 30 in good health.

CDR3 sequence: CASSWGPNTEAFF. In nucleotide form, the sequence is TGCGCCAGCAGCTGGGGACCTAACACTGAAGCTTTCTTT. Recombination connected TRBV5-1 to TRBJ1-1; D gene: possibly TRBD1, on 5 matching bases. V is shortened by 3 bases, J by 2 bases, and the region joining them spans 8 bases. From the germline V gene, CDR1 is SGHRS and CDR2 is YFSETQ. From the cysteine through the phenylalanine, the CDR3 covers 13 amino acids. Only the CDR3 part of the read is kept: 39 bases, read in frame from the first base.